This T cell receptor (beta chain) was found in a study of T cell responses to AZD1222 COVID-19 vaccine. Study as a whole: The study pooled second doses at about 4 or about 12 weeks. Study-wide results and caveats: Spike-specific TCR breadth and depth went up after people got two AZD1222 doses. Donors were chiefly white British, with a greater number of females, and clonal diversity was perhaps underestimated. Seropositive at baseline were only a handful of AZD1222 recipients.

This clone came up once. Its antigen is currently unknown. This CDR3 is 16 amino acids long. Germline CDR1 MNHNS, CDR2 SASEGT. V trimming: 4 bases; J trimming: 6 bases; junction bases outside the gene matches: 7. This table comes from immunoSEQ multiplex PCR, and its TCRdb copy is limited to in-frame clones, with some not included. Of 100,000 or so clones in the sample, roughly nine tenths were seen once. This TCR derives from an adult in good health. Material: peripheral blood, obtained on day 0 of AZD1222 vaccination. The chain recombines TRBV6-1 with TRBJ1-4; 11 bases align to TRBD1. The CDR3 loop reads CASSGTGGATYEKLFF. Here the CDR3 DNA reads TGTGCCAGCAGTGGGACAGGGGGCGCTACTTATGAAAAACTGTTTTTT.